The 12 T cell receptor beta chains below all came from one sample that was sequenced in a study of type 1 regulatory T cells. A single record per CDR3 protein comes from TCRdb applying MiXCR to the reads. The data show 80,000 to 100,000 distinct CDR3 sequences, about a third seen once. Sequencing used CD4+ T cells, either the whole sample or a sorted fraction (not recorded which). The receptors were sampled from a human donor in good health.

The rearrangement links TRBV7-9 to TRBJ2-5, with a weak D call TRBD1 (5 bases). Trimming stripped 7 bases from V and 4 bases from J, with 10 bases between. The germline gives CDR1 SEHNR, CDR2 FQNEAQ (reference sequence). The CDR3 is made up of 12 amino acids. Written as DNA, the CDR3 is TGTGCCAGCACCCTCCAGGGAGAGACCCAGTACTTC. Protein product: CASTLQGETQYF.

This clonotype was counted a few times. The gene calls are TRBV6-5 and TRBJ1-1, with D possibly being TRBD1 (6 bases). CDR1 MNHEY and CDR2 SVGAGI come from the germline V gene. The V end lost 3 bases, the J end lost 3 bases, and 14 bases lay between the germline ends. The CDR3 loop spans 15 amino acids. CDR3 protein: CASSYYRDSYTEAFF. The CDR3 bases are TGTGCCAGCAGTTATTACAGGGATAGTTACACTGAAGCTTTCTTT.

The chain couples TRBV18 to TRBJ1-5, with TRBD1 matching over 12 bases. Looked up from germline, CDR1 is KGHSH and CDR2 is LQKENI. The CDR3 runs to 18 residues. V shed 4 bases and J 0 bases; nucleotides not matched to a gene: 7. The CDR3 spells CASSHGTGGSISNQPQHF. As DNA, the CDR3 is TGTGCCAGCTCACATGGGACAGGGGGCTCTATTAGCAATCAGCCCCAGCATTTT.

The sample holds many counts of this clonotype. V usage is TRBV20-1 and J usage is TRBJ2-1; TRBD2 is a possible D gene (6 bases). Germline V gives CDR1 DFQATT, CDR2 SNEGSKA (reference sequence). Trimming removed 6 bases from V and 8 bases from J, with 17 bases in between. The CDR3 has 13 residues. CDR3 DNA: TGCAGTGCCGCGGGGAGCTTTTTATATGAGCAGTTCTTC. It specifies CSAAGSFLYEQFF.

The chain recombines TRBV11-2 with TRBJ2-1, with 9 bases identical to TRBD1. CDR1 and CDR2 from the germline V gene are SGHAT and FQNNGV. V gave up 3 bases and J gave up 6 bases; unmatched junction bases: 6. This CDR3 spans 15 amino acids. The CDR3 DNA sequence: TGTGCCAGCAGCTTCTCGATGGACAGGGGCAATGAGCAGTTCTTC. This codes for CASSFSMDRGNEQFF.

The CDR3 region has the DNA TGTGCCAGCAGCATCGTCAGGGGGGGCACAGATACGCAGTATTTT. Protein: CASSIVRGGTDTQYF. The V and J genes are TRBV12-3 or TRBV12-4 and TRBJ2-3; D possibly corresponds to TRBD1 (7 bases). V was trimmed by 6 bases and J by 1 base, leaving 14 bases between them. CDR3 length: 15 residues.

This chain joins TRBV25-1 and TRBJ1-5; D unclear. This CDR3 comprises 12 residues. CDR1 is MGHDK, CDR2 SYGVNS, per germline. With 7 bases removed from V and 2 bases from J, the gap between germline ends came to 6 bases. The CDR3 bases are TGTGCCAGCATCCTGGGCAATCAGCCCCAGCATTTT. Translation gives CASILGNQPQHF. Full variable domain (missing parts from reference TRBV25-1 and TRBJ1-5): EADIYQTPRYLVIGTGKKITLECSQTMGHDKMYWYQQDPGMELHLIHYSYGVNSTEKGDLSSESTVSRIRTEHFPLTLESARPSHTSQYLCASILGNQPQHFGDGTRLSIL.

This clonotype was recorded at least ten times. The rearrangement links TRBV29-1 to TRBJ2-3, with 7 bases lining up with TRBD1. Trimming took 4 bases from V and 3 from J; bases not matched to a gene: 4. CDR1 is SQVTM, CDR2 ANQGSEA, per germline. The CDR3 sequence is 13 residues long. The CDR3 coding sequence is TGCAGCGTTGTGAAACAGGGGACAGATACGCAGTATTTT. It yields the protein CSVVKQGTDTQYF.

The chain is built from TRBV7-2 and TRBJ1-1; D is unresolved. The CDR3 totals 13 residues. V lost 2 bases to trimming and J lost 5 bases, with 9 bases between them. In germline, CDR1 is SGHTA, CDR2 FQGNSA. The CDR3 sequence: CASSLMWDTEAFF. CDR3 nucleotides: TGTGCCAGCAGCTTAATGTGGGATACTGAAGCTTTCTTT. Drawing the rest from reference TRBV7-2 and TRBJ1-1, the complete variable domain is GAGVSQSPSNKVTEKGKDVELRCDPISGHTALYWYRQSLGQGLEFLIYFQGNSAPDKSGLPSDRFSAERTGGSVSTLTIQRTQQEDSAVYLCASSLMWDTEAFFGQGTRLTVV.

This chain connects TRBV7-3 to TRBJ2-1, with 9 bases aligning to TRBD2. Germline loops: CDR1 SGHTA, CDR2 FQGTGA. The CDR3 covers 16 residues. V lost 6 bases to trimming and J lost 7 bases; unmatched junction nucleotides: 13. CDR3 nucleotide sequence: TGTGCCAGCAGTTCCAAGACTAGCGGAGGGGGGAATGAGCAGTTCTTC. Its translation is CASSSKTSGGGNEQFF.

The chain combines TRBV20-1 with TRBJ2-3; 9 bases are a match to TRBD2. The CDR3 is 15 residues long. J was trimmed by 6 bases and V by 6 bases; bases with no gene match: 13. Germline V lookup: CDR1 DFQATT, CDR2 SNEGSKA (reference sequence). DNA for the CDR3: TGCAGTGCGAAGCGAGGAGCGGGAGGTTCCGATACGCAGTATTTT. It encodes CSAKRGAGGSDTQYF.

This clonotype was seen a handful of times. The J gene is TRBJ2-6, the V gene TRBV5-8; no clear D gene. Germline V CDR1 and CDR2: SGHTS, YDEGEE. This CDR3 has 15 amino acids. Trimming pared 1 base from V and 0 bases from J, leaving 5 bases between. CDR3 in amino acids: CASSLSGSGANVLTF. In DNA form, the CDR3 reads TGTGCCAGCAGCTTGTCGGGCTCTGGGGCCAACGTCCTGACTTTC.